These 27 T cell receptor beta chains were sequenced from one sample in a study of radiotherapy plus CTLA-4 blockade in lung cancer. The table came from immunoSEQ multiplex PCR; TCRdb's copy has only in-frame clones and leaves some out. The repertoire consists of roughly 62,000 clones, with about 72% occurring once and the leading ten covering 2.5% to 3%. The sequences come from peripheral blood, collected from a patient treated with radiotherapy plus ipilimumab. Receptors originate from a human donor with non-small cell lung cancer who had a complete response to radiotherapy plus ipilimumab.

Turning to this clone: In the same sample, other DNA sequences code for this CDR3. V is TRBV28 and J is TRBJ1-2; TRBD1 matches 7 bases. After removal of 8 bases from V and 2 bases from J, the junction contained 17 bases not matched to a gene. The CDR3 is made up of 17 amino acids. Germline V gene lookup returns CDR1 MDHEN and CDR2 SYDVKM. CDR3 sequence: CASDPTIATGVNYGYTF. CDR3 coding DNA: TGTGCCAGCGACCCCACGATCGCTACAGGGGTCAACTATGGCTACACCTTC.

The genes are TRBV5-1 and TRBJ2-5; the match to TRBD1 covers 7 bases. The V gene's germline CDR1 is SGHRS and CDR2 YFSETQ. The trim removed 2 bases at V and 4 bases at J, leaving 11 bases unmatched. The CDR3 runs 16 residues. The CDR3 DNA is TGCGCCAGCAGCTTTGGGACCACAGGGGTCGGAGAGACCCAGTACTTC. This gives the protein CASSFGTTGVGETQYF.

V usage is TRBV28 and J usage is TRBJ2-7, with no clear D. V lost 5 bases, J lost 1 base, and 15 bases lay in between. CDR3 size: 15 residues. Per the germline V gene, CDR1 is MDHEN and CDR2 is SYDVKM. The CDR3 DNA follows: TGTGCCAGCAGTCTCCCGTCCACCGGGTCCTACGAGCAGTACTTC. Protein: CASSLPSTGSYEQYF.

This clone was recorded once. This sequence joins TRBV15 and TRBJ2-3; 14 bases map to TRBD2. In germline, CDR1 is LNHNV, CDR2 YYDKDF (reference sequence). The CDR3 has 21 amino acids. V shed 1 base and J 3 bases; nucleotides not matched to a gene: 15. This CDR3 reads CATSRGDSTTGTSGGTDTQYF. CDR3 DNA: TGTGCCACCAGCAGAGGGGACTCTACGACCGGGACTAGCGGGGGAACAGATACGCAGTATTTT. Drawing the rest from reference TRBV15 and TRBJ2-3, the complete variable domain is DAMVIQNPRYQVTQFGKPVTLSCSQTLNHNVMYWYQQKSSQAPKLLFHYYDKDFNNEADTPDNFQSRRPNTSFCFLDIRSPGLGDTAMYLCATSRGDSTTGTSGGTDTQYFGPGTRLTVL.

The CDR3 DNA reads as TGTGCCAGCAGCGCTCAAGAGGGATCTGGGGCCAACGTCCTGACTTTC. It encodes CASSAQEGSGANVLTF. The chain links TRBV9 to TRBJ2-6; D is possibly TRBD2 (5 bases). Trimming took off 3 bases at V and 1 base at J, with 11 bases between the two ends. Germline V gene sequence: CDR1 SGDLS, CDR2 YYNGEE. The CDR3 totals 16 residues.

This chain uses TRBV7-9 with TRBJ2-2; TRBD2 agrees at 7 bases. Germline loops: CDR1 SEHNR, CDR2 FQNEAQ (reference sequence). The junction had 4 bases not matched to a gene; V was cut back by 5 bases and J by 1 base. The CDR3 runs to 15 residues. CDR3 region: CASSPSGKNTGELFF. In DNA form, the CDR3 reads TGTGCCAGCAGCCCCAGCGGGAAGAACACCGGGGAGCTGTTTTTT.

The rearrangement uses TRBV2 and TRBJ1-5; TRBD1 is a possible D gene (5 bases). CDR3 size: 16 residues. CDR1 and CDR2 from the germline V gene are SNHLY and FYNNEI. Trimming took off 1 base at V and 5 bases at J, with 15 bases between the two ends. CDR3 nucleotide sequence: TGTGCCAGCAGTGAAGGCCCGGGGACTTTATATCAGCCCCAGCATTTT. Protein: CASSEGPGTLYQPQHF.

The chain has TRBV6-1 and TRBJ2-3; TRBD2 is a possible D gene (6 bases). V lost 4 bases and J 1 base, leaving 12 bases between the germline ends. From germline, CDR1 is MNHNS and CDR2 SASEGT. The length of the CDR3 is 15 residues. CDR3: CASSVEGWGTDTQYF. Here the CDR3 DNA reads TGTGCCAGCAGTGTGGAGGGTTGGGGCACAGATACGCAGTATTTT.

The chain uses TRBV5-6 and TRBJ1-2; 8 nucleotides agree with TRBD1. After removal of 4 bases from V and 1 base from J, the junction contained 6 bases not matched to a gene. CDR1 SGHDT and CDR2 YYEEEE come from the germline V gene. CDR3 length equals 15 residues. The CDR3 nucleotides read TGTGCCAGCAGCGCGAGGACAGGGTTTAACTATGGCTACACCTTC. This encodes CASSARTGFNYGYTF.

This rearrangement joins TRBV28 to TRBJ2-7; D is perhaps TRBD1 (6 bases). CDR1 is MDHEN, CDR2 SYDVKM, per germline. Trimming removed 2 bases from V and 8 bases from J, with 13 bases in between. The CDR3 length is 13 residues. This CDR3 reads CASSLGDTDKQYF. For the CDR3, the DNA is TGTGCCAGCAGTTTAGGGGACACAGACAAGCAGTACTTC.

CDR3 nucleotide sequence: TGTGCCAGCGGTTCAGGGGGTGTCTACGAGCAGTACTTC. Translation: CASGSGGVYEQYF. This chain connects TRBV28 to TRBJ2-7, with 7 bases that match TRBD1. This CDR3 comprises 13 residues. The germline V gene has CDR1 MDHEN and CDR2 SYDVKM. The V and J ends lost 8 bases and 3 bases, in that order; junction bases with no gene match: 7.

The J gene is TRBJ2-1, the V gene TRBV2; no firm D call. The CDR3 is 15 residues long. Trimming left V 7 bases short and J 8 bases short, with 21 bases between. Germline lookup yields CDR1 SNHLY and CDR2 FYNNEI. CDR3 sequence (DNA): TGTGCCAGCAAGCTTTCGTTCGGCAGGATGCATGAGCAGTTCTTC. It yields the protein CASKLSFGRMHEQFF.

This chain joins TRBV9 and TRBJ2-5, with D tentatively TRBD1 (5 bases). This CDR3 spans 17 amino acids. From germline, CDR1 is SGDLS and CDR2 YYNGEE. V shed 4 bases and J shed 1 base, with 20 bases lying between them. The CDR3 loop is CASSSSRGARAQETQYF. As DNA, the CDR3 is TGTGCCAGCAGCTCCAGTCGTGGGGCCAGGGCCCAAGAGACCCAGTACTTC. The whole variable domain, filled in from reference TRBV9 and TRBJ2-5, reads DSGVTQTPKHLITATGQRVTLRCSPRSGDLSVYWYQQSLDQGLQFLIQYYNGEERAKGNILERFSAQQFPDLHSELNLSSLELGDSALYFCASSSSRGARAQETQYFGPGTRLLVL.

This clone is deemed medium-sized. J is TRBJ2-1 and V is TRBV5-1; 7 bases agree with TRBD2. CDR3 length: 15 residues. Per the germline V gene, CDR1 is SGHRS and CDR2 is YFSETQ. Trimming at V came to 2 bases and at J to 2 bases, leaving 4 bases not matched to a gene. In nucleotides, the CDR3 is TGCGCCAGCAGCTTCGGGCGGGAGCCCTACAATGAGCAGTTCTTC. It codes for CASSFGREPYNEQFF.

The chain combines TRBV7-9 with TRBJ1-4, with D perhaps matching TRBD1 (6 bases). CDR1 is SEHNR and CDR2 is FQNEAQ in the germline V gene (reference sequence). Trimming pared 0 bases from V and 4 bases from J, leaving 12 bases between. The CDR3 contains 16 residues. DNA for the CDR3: TGTGCCAGCAGCTTAGCACCGACAGGCCTTAATGAAAAACTGTTTTTT. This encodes CASSLAPTGLNEKLFF. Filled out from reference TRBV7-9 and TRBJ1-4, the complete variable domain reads DTGVSQNPRHKITKRGQNVTFRCDPISEHNRLYWYRQTLGQGPEFLTYFQNEAQLEKSRLLSDRFSAERPKGSFSTLEIQRTEQGDSAMYLCASSLAPTGLNEKLFFGSGTQLSVL.

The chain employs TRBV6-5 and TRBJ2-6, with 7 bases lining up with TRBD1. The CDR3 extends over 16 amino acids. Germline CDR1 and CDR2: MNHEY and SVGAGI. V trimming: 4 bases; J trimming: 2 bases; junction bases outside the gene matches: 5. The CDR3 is CASSSGTGAGANVLTF. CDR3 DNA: TGTGCCAGCAGTTCTGGAACAGGGGCTGGGGCCAACGTCCTGACTTTC.

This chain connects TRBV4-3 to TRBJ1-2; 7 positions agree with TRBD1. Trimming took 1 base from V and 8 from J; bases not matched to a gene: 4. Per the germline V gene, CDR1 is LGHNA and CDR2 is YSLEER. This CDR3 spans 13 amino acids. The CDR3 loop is CASSQAGGRGYTF. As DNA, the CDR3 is TGCGCCAGCAGCCAAGCAGGGGGAAGGGGCTACACCTTC.

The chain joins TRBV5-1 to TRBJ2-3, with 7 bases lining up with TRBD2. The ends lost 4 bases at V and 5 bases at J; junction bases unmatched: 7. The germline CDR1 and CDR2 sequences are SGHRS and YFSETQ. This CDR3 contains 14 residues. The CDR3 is CASSVARGGDTQYF. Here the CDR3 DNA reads TGCGCCAGCAGCGTCGCGCGCGGGGGAGATACGCAGTATTTT.

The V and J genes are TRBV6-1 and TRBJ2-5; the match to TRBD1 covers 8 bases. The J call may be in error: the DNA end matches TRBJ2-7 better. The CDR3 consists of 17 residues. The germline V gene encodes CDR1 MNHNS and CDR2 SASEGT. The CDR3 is CASSDLPGGLLSYEQYF. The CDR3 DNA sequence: TGTGCCAGCAGTGACTTACCAGGGGGCCTACTCTCCTACGAGCAGTACTTC.

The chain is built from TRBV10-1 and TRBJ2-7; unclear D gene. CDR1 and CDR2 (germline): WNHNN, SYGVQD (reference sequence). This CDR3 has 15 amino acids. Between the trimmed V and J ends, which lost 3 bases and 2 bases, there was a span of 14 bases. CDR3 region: CASSDTGTKTYEQYF. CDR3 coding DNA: TGCGCCAGCAGTGATACGGGTACAAAAACCTACGAGCAGTACTTC.

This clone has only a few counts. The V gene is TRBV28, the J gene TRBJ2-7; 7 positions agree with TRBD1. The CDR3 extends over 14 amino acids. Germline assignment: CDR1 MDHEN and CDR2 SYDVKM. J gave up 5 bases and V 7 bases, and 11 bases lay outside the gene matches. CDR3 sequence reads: CASTGTVGSDEQYF. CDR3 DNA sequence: TGTGCCAGCACCGGGACAGTCGGAAGCGACGAGCAGTACTTC.

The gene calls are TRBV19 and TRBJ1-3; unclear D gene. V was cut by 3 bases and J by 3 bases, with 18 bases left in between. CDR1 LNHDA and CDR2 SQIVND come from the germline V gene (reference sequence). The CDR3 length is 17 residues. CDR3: CASSMEGRTIGGNTIYF. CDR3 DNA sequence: TGTGCCAGTAGTATGGAGGGCAGGACGATTGGTGGAAACACCATATATTTT.

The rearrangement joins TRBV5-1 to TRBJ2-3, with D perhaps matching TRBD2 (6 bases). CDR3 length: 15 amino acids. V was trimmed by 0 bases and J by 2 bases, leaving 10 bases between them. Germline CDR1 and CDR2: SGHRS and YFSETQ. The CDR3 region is CASSLGSGLTDTQYF. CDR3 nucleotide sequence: TGCGCCAGCAGCTTGGGTAGCGGACTCACAGATACGCAGTATTTT.

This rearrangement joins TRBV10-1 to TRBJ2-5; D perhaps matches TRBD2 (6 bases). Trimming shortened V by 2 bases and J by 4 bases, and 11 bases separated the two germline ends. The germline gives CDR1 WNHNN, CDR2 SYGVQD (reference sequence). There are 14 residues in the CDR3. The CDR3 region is CASSEGGKGETQYF. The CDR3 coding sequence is TGCGCCAGCAGTGAGGGAGGGAAGGGAGAGACCCAGTACTTC.

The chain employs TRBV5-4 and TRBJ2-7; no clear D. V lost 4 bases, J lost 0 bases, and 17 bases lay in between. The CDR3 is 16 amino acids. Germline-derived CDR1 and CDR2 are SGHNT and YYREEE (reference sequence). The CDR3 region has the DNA TGTGCCAGCAGCCTGGACCCTCATCCCGGCTCCTACGAGCAGTACTTC. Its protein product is CASSLDPHPGSYEQYF.

The CDR3 is CASSLRQGGEQFF. The CDR3, as DNA: TGCGCCAGCAGCTTGCGGCAGGGAGGTGAGCAGTTCTTC. The rearrangement uses TRBV5-1 and TRBJ2-1, with D perhaps TRBD2 (6 bases). The CDR3 totals 13 residues. Germline values: CDR1 SGHRS, CDR2 YFSETQ. Trimming left V 1 base short and J 9 bases short, with 11 bases between.

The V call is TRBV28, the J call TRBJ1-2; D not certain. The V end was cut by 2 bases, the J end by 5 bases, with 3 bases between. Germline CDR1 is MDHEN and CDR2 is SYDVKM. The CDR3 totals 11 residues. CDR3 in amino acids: CASSLEYGYTF. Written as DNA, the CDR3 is TGTGCCAGCAGTTTAGAGTATGGCTACACCTTC.